This is a list of T cell receptor beta chains from one sample in a study of human T cells and chemical hapten exposure. TCRdb called the RACE reads again in MiXCR, with one record for every CDR3 protein. The repertoire holds over 60,000 distinct CDR3 sequences, 10% seen once, with 6.8% in the top ten. This sample comprised whole blood, obtained in connection with sensitization to the hapten diphenylcyclopropenone (DPC). These TCRs come from a woman aged 45-65 years with alopecia areata. Some clones in this sample may be carry-over from other donors' samples. CDR3s include the opening cysteine and the closing phenylalanine or tryptophan. The D gene is left open where the match is weak. Size values are once, few and many counts, or a class for expanded clones, and some rows have none.

d_call	v_call	j_call	clone_size	cdr3_nt	cdr3_aa
.	TRBV2	TRBJ1-4	few	TGTGCCAGCAGTGAAGGGGCTGGGACGGCTAATGAAAAACTGTTTTTT	CASSEGAGTANEKLFF
.	TRBV10-2	TRBJ1-1	.	TGCGCCAGCAGTGGACAAACTAACACTGAAGCTTTCTTT	CASSGQTNTEAFF
.	TRBV20-1	TRBJ1-6	few	TGCAGTATCTTCGACGGAAACTATAATTCACCCCTCCACTTT	CSIFDGNYNSPLHF
.	TRBV11-2	TRBJ2-7	many	TGTGCCAGCAGCTTAGGTCGTGACTACGAGCAGTACTTC	CASSLGRDYEQYF
.	TRBV29-1	TRBJ2-5	few	TGCAGCGTTGTAGGCAGCTCCAAAGGGACCCAGTACTTC	CSVVGSSKGTQYF
TRBD2	TRBV7-9	TRBJ2-1	many	TGTGCCAGCAGCCTTGGACTAGCGGGGTACAATGAGCAGTTCTTC	CASSLGLAGYNEQFF
TRBD1	TRBV29-1	TRBJ2-2	many	TGCAGCGTTATAGCGACAGGGGGTGGATTTGGCGCCGGGGAGCTGTTTTTT	CSVIATGGGFGAGELFF
.	TRBV12-3/TRBV12-4	TRBJ1-1	.	TGTGCCAGCAGTTTCCAGCGGGGGATGTACACTGAAGCTTTCTTT	CASSFQRGMYTEAFF
.	TRBV2	TRBJ2-2	.	TGTGCCAGCAGTGAGGACAGTGTTAGCACCGGGGAGCTGTTTTTT	CASSEDSVSTGELFF
TRBD2	TRBV20-1	TRBJ2-1	many	TGCAGTGCTTCTTCCCCTGGGACTAGCGGGAGTGGGGGGAATGAGCAGTTCTTC	CSASSPGTSGSGGNEQFF
.	TRBV7-2	TRBJ1-1	many	TGTGCCAGCAGCTTACGGGGCCTGAACACTGAAGCTTTCTTT	CASSLRGLNTEAFF
.	TRBV4-2	TRBJ2-1	.	TGTGCCAGCAGCCAAGTTACCGGCTCCTACAATGAGCAGTTCTTC	CASSQVTGSYNEQFF
.	TRBV5-1	TRBJ1-1	.	TGCGCCAGCAGCCCGGATGCAGCAAACACTGAAGCTTTCTTT	CASSPDAANTEAFF
.	TRBV3-1	TRBJ1-2	many	TGTGCCAGCAGCCAAGAAGGAGTTTTTAACTATGGCTACACCTTC	CASSQEGVFNYGYTF
TRBD1	TRBV6-5	TRBJ1-2	.	TGTGCCACCACATCGAGGACGGGACAGGGTGTATCTGGCTACACCTTC	CATTSRTGQGVSGYTF
.	TRBV28	TRBJ2-7	.	TGTGCCAGCAGTACTTTCAGCGAGCAGTACTTC	CASSTFSEQYF
TRBD2	TRBV6-6	TRBJ2-1	many	TGTGCCAGCAGCGATAGCGGGATAGGGTTGGGCAATGAGCAGTTCTTC	CASSDSGIGLGNEQFF
.	TRBV28	TRBJ1-1	once	TGTGCCAGCAGCAAAGCCCCGTACCCAGAAGCTTTCTTT	CASSKAPYPEAFF
.	TRBV20-1	TRBJ1-1	many	TGCAGTGCTCGCCCTGGGGGCGACCACACTGAAGCTTTCTTT	CSARPGGDHTEAFF
TRBD1	TRBV11-1	TRBJ1-2	few	TGTGCCAGCAGCTTATTTACAGGGGATGGCTACACCTTC	CASSLFTGDGYTF
TRBD1	TRBV10-3	TRBJ2-3	many	TGTGCCATCAGGCTAACAGGGGCAGATACGCAGTATTTT	CAIRLTGADTQYF
TRBD1	TRBV20-1	TRBJ2-3	many	TGCAGTGCCCGGACAGGGGAGGGTCTAGATACGCAGTATTTT	CSARTGEGLDTQYF
TRBD1	TRBV29-1	TRBJ1-1	.	TGCACTACAGGGGCGGAGAACACTGAAGCTTTCTTT	CTTGAENTEAFF
TRBD1	TRBV3-1	TRBJ2-2	many	TGTGCCAGCAGCCATGCAGGGGGCGCTACCGGGGAGCTGTTTTTT	CASSHAGGATGELFF
.	TRBV3-1	TRBJ1-1	many	TGTGCCAGCAGCCCTCTAGGGACTGAAGCTTTCTTT	CASSPLGTEAFF
.	TRBV10-2	TRBJ2-7	many	TGCGCCAGCAGTGTACGGCGTCTAGCTCGCGAGCAGTACTTC	CASSVRRLAREQYF
.	TRBV6-6	TRBJ2-2	few	TGTGCCAGCAGTTACTCCCAGGGTGACACCGGGGAGCTGTTTTTT	CASSYSQGDTGELFF
.	TRBV6-5	TRBJ2-7	few	TGTGCCAGCAGAGACGGACCCTACGAGCAGTACTTC	CASRDGPYEQYF
.	TRBV7-9	TRBJ2-3	many	TGTGCCAGCAGCTTAGCGGGGGCAGATACGCAGTATTTT	CASSLAGADTQYF
TRBD2	TRBV7-7	TRBJ2-3	many	TGTGCTAGCAGCTTAGCGGGAGCCACAGATACGCAGTATTTT	CASSLAGATDTQYF
.	TRBV12-3/TRBV12-4	TRBJ2-1	many	TGTGCCAGCAGTTTAATATTTAGACGGGCGGGCGGGGTTAATGAGCAGTTCTTC	CASSLIFRRAGGVNEQFF
.	TRBV29-1	TRBJ2-3	many	TGCAGCGTTGGGGCCCCAGATACGCAGTATTTT	CSVGAPDTQYF
.	TRBV9	TRBJ2-3	many	TGTGCCAGCAGCGTAGGAGATACGCAGTATTTT	CASSVGDTQYF
.	TRBV3-1	TRBJ2-3	many	TGTGCCAGCAGCTTCGACACTAGCACAGATACGCAGTATTTT	CASSFDTSTDTQYF
.	TRBV3-1	TRBJ2-7	.	TGTGCCAGCAGCCAGGGGGGTACAGGTTGGATCTCCTACGAGCAGTACTTC	CASSQGGTGWISYEQYF
TRBD1	TRBV7-2	TRBJ1-2	few	TGCGCCAGCAGCTTAGGGGGCAGTCGGAACTATGGCTACACCTTC	CASSLGGSRNYGYTF
.	TRBV5-6	TRBJ1-5	few	TGTGCCAGCAGCTTGTTACAGGGTAGCCAGCCCCAGCATTTT	CASSLLQGSQPQHF